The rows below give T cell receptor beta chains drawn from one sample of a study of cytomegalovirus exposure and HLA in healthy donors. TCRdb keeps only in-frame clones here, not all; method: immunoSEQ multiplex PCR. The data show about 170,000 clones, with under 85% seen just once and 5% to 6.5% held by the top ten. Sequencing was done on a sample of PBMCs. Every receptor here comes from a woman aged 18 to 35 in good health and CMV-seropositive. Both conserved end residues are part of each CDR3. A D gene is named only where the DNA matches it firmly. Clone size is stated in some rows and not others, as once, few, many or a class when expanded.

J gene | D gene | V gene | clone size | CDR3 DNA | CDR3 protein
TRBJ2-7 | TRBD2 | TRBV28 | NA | TGTGCCAGCAGTTTAGCGAGCGGGGGCCTATTGTACGAGCAGTACTTC | CASSLASGGLLYEQYF
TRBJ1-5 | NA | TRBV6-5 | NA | TGTGCCAGCAGTTCCTCGGGGGGGATCAATCAGCCCCAGCATTTT | CASSSSGGINQPQHF
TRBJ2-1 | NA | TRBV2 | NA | TGTGCCAGCAGCGACTTGAACCTCCCCAGCAAGTTCTTC | CASSDLNLPSKFF
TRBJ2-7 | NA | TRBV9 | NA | TGTGCCAGCAGCGTAGGGGCAGACACGACCTACGAGCAGTACTTC | CASSVGADTTYEQYF
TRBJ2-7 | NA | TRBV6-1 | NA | TGTGCCAGCAGTGAAGCGGGACAAATCTTCTACGAGCAGTACTTC | CASSEAGQIFYEQYF
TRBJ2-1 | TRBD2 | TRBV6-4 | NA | TGTGCCAGCAGTGACTCCAGCGGGGGACACAATGAGCAGTTCTTC | CASSDSSGGHNEQFF
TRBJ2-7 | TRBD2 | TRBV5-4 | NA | TGTGCCAGCAGCTGGGCGGGGACTAGCTCCTACGAGCAGTACTTC | CASSWAGTSSYEQYF
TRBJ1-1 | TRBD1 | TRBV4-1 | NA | TGCGCCAGCAGCACCCAGACAGGGGTGAGCACTGAAGCTTTCTTT | CASSTQTGVSTEAFF
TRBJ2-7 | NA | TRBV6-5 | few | TGTGCCAGCAGTTACGGAGGGTCTGCATACGAGCAGTACTTC | CASSYGGSAYEQYF
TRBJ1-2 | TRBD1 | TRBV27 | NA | TGTGCCAGCAGTTCGCCGGGACAGGGATATGGCTACACCTTC | CASSSPGQGYGYTF
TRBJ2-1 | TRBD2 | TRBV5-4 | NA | TGTGCCAGCAGCTTGAGTAGCGGGGGCCTCAATGAGCAGTTCTTC | CASSLSSGGLNEQFF
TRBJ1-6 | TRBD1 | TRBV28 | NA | TGTGCCAGCAGTTTCGGGACAGGGTATTCACCCCTCCACTTT | CASSFGTGYSPLHF
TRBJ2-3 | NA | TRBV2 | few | TGTGCCAGCCTGGGGGGATACACAGATACGCAGTATTTT | CASLGGYTDTQYF
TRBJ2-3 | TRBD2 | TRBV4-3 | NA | TGCGCCAGCAGCCAAGAATTTAGCGGGGGGGCGCGAGGGGATACGCAGTATTTT | CASSQEFSGGARGDTQYF
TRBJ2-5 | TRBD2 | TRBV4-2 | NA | TGTGCCAGCAGCCAAGGACTAGCGGGGGGCCGGGAGCAGTACTTC | CASSQGLAGGREQYF
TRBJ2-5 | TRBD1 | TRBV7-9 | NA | TGTGCCAGCAGCTCGCCGGACAGGCCCCAAGAGACCCAGTACTTC | CASSSPDRPQETQYF
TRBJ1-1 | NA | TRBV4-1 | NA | TGCGCCAGCAGCCAGAACAGGGATTGGACTGAAGCTTTCTTT | CASSQNRDWTEAFF
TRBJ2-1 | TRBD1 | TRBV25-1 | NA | TGTGCCAGCCAGCGGACAGGGGGTACCTACAATGAGCAGTTCTTC | CASQRTGGTYNEQFF
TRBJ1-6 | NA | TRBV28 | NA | TGTGCCAGCAGTGGGCAGGGGAATAATTCACCCCTCCACTTT | CASSGQGNNSPLHF
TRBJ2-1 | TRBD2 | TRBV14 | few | TGTGCCAGCAGCCAAAAGCGGGGGGGCTTCAATTACAATGAGCAGTTCTTC | CASSQKRGGFNYNEQFF
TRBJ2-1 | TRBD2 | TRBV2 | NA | TGTGCCAGCAACGGACTAGCGGGGAATGAGCAGTTCTTC | CASNGLAGNEQFF
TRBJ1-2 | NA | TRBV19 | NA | TGTGCCAGTAGTCGGAACTATGGCTACACCTTC | CASSRNYGYTF
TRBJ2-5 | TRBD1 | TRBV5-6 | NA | TGTGCCAGCAGCTTATATAGGGGGCGCCCTGCGGAGACCCAGTACTTC | CASSLYRGRPAETQYF
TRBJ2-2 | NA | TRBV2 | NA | TGTGCCAGCAAGGGGTTAGCGAACACCGGGGAGCTGTTTTTT | CASKGLANTGELFF
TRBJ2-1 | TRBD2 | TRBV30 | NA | TGTGCCTGGAATGGGCGGGGGAACAATGAGCAGTTCTTC | CAWNGRGNNEQFF
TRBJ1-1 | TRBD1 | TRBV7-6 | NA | TGTGCCAGCAGCCCCTGGGGACAGATGAACACTGAAGCTTTCTTT | CASSPWGQMNTEAFF
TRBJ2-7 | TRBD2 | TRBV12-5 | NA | TGTGCTAGTGGTTTGGGACACCTAGCGGGGGATCATGAGCAGTACTTC | CASGLGHLAGDHEQYF
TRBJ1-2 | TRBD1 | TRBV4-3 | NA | TGCGCCAGCAGCCAAGAGTCGACAGGGGGAATGTATGGCTACACCTTC | CASSQESTGGMYGYTF
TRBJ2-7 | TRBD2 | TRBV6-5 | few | TGTGCCAGCAGTTACGTGGGCGGGAGGTCCTACGAGCAGTACTTC | CASSYVGGRSYEQYF
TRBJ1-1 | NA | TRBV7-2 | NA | TGTGCCAGCAGCTTGACATCTAACACTGAAGCTTTCTTT | CASSLTSNTEAFF
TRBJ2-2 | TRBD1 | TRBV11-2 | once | TGTGCCAGCAGGTTAGGGGACAGAAACACCGGGGAGCTGTTTTTT | CASRLGDRNTGELFF
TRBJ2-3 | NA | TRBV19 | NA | TGTGCCAGTAGTATGCAGGAAAGCACAGATACGCAGTATTTT | CASSMQESTDTQYF
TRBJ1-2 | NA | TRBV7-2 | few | TGTGCCAGCAGCTTACGAGTGTCTGGCTACACCTTC | CASSLRVSGYTF
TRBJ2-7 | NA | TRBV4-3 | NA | TGCGCCAGCAGCCAAGATCGGGGACTCTTCTACGAGCAGTACTTC | CASSQDRGLFYEQYF
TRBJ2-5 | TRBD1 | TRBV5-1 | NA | TGCGCCAGCAGCCAGCCCAACAGGGGCCTCGAGACCCAGTACTTC | CASSQPNRGLETQYF
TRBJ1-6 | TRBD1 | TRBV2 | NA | TGTGCCAGCACCCGGGACAGGGCAAATTCACCCCTCCACTTT | CASTRDRANSPLHF
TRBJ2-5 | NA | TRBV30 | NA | TGTGCCTGGAGTATCCCCGGAGAGCAGTACTTC | CAWSIPGEQYF
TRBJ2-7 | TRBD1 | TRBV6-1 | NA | TGTGCCAGCAGCTCTGGACAGGGCGTCTCCTACGAGCAGTACTTC | CASSSGQGVSYEQYF
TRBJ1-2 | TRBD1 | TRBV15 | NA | TGTGCCACCAGCGGCCGGGACAGGGAGTGGCGAGACTATGGCTACACCTTC | CATSGRDREWRDYGYTF
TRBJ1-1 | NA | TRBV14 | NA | TGTGCCAGCAGCCTCACACAGGGTACCACTGAAGCTTTCTTT | CASSLTQGTTEAFF
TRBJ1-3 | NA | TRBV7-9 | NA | TGTGCCAGCAGCCTCGGGGACAAGCCTGGAAACACCATATATTTT | CASSLGDKPGNTIYF
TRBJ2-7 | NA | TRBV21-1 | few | TGTGCCAGCACCCTGACAGGCCGAGGGGCTGACGAGCAGTACTTC | CASTLTGRGADEQYF
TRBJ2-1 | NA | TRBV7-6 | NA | TGTGCCAGCAGCTCCAACAATGAGCAGTTCTTC | CASSSNNEQFF
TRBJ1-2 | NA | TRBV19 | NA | TGTGCCAGTAGTGCAGGATATGGCTACACCTTC | CASSAGYGYTF
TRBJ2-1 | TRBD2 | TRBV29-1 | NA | TGCAGCGTCGCGGGACTAGCGGTCGATGAGCAGTTCTTC | CSVAGLAVDEQFF
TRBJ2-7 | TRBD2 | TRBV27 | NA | TGTGCCAGCAGTTCACGGGGGGACGAGCAGTACTTC | CASSSRGDEQYF
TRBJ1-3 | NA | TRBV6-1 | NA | TGTGCCAGCAGGACACAGGGATCGGGAAACACCATATATTTT | CASRTQGSGNTIYF
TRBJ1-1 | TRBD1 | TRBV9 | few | TGTGCCAGCAGCGTCGACAGGGCGAACACTGAAGCTTTCTTT | CASSVDRANTEAFF
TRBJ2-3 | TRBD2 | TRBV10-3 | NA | TGTGCCATCAGTGACCCAGGACTAGCGGGGGGATCAGATACGCAGTATTTT | CAISDPGLAGGSDTQYF
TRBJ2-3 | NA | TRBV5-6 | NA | TGTGCCAGCAGCCCGGACCGCCTTAGAGGGGATACGCAGTATTTT | CASSPDRLRGDTQYF
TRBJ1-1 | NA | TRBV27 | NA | TGTGCCAGCAGTTTATCGGTGGTCAGGGTGGGCACTGAAGCTTTCTTT | CASSLSVVRVGTEAFF
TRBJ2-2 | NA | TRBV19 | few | TGTGCCAGTAGTATGTCCAGGGGAGACACCGGGGAGCTGTTTTTT | CASSMSRGDTGELFF
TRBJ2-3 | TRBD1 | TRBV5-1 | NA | TGCGCCAGCAGCTGGCAGGGGGACCGAGATACGCAGTATTTT | CASSWQGDRDTQYF